This T cell receptor (beta chain) appears in the sequencing data of a study of response to subunit inactivated influenza vaccine. Study findings and constraints: T cells newly recruited by each seasonal influenza vaccination are few, the authors suggested.

From the RT-PCR reads, TCRdb called clonotypes with MiXCR, one entry per CDR3 protein. The sample includes 710,000 or so distinct CDR3 sequences, more than 15% seen only once; the top ten take more than 9%. In this sample, this clonotype turned up a few times. The antigen remains undetermined. Germline-derived CDR1 and CDR2 are DFQATT and SNEGSKA (reference sequence). The CDR3 is 14 residues long. Between the trimmed V and J ends, which lost 0 bases and 2 bases, there was a span of 10 bases. The specimen was PBMCs from blood, collected 12 days after vaccination. This TCR derives from a man aged 45-60 years who received an inactivated influenza vaccine. This chain uses TRBV20-1 with TRBJ1-1, with D possibly being TRBD1 (6 bases). The CDR3 loop is CSARDGGANTEAFF. The CDR3 DNA follows: TGCAGTGCTAGAGATGGGGGGGCTAACACTGAAGCTTTCTTT.